The T cell receptor (beta chain) described here comes from a study of T cell responses to AZD1222 COVID-19 vaccine. Study outcomes and limitations: Spike-specific TCR breadth and depth grew following two AZD1222 doses. Repertoire sampling occurred only after the peak T cell response.

Germline values: CDR1 SGDLS, CDR2 YYNGEE. This CDR3 region has 15 residues. Trimming took off 3 bases at V and 0 bases at J, with 10 bases between the two ends. The assay was immunoSEQ multiplex PCR, and TCRdb's table has in-frame clones only and misses some. The sample has approximately 160,000 clones, 80% to 95% seen once. Remarks on this clone: The antigen remains undetermined.

The chain has TRBV9 and TRBJ2-1; D tentatively fits TRBD1 or TRBD2 (6 bases each). The specimen was peripheral blood, collected on day 0 of AZD1222 vaccination. This TCR was sampled from an adult in good health. CDR3 loop: CASSAGARSYNEQFF. CDR3 bases: TGTGCCAGCAGCGCGGGGGCCCGCTCCTACAATGAGCAGTTCTTC.